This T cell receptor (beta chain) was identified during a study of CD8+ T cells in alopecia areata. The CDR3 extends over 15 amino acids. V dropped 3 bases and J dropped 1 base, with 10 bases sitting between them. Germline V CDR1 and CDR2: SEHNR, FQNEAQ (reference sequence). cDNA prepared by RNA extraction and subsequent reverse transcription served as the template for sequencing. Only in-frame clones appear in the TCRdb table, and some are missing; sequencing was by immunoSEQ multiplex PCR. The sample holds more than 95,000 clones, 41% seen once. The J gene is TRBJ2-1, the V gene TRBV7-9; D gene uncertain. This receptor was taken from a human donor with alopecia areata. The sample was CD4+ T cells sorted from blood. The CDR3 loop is CASSLSGASYNEQFF. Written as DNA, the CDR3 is TGTGCCAGCAGCTTGTCCGGAGCTTCCTACAATGAGCAGTTCTTC.